This T cell receptor (beta chain) appears in the sequencing data of a study of blood T cell repertoires in COVID-19. TCRdb's table, derived via immunoSEQ multiplex PCR, lists solely in-frame clones and lacks some. Of around 250,000 clones listed, just under 85% are singletons. The TCR sequence derives from a middle-aged man who had recovered from COVID-19. Sequenced material: PBMCs or T cells enriched from blood (not recorded which).

CDR3 protein: CASSSQATVVYGYTF. CDR3 coding DNA: TGTGCCAGCAGCAGCCAGGCGACGGTAGTCTATGGCTACACCTTC. V is TRBV7-2 and J is TRBJ1-2; the D is unclear. Trimming took off 5 bases at V and 4 bases at J, with 17 bases between the two ends. Germline values: CDR1 SGHTA, CDR2 FQGNSA. The CDR3 is made up of 15 amino acids.